Only a few counts were recorded for the clone carrying this TCR beta chain. Its antigen is still unknown. The CDR3 sequence is 17 residues long. Trimming pared 4 bases from V and 1 base from J, leaving 17 bases between. In germline, CDR1 is MDHEN, CDR2 SYDVKM. This sample was included in a study of vaccination and CD4 T cells after COVID-19. The Oncomine TCR Beta short-read assay was what sequenced the DNA obtained from cultured CD4+ T cells. TCRdb re-called the PCR reads with MiXCR, one entry per CDR3 protein. The sample carries about 14,000 distinct CDR3 sequences, roughly 27% recorded once. Treatment reported: roughly 11-day PBMC culture with coronavirus spike peptide pools or control peptides (ViraFEST assay).

The receptor was derived from a human donor with COVID-19. The J gene is TRBJ1-5, the V gene TRBV28, with TRBD1 as a possible D gene (5 bases). Sequencing used cultured CD4+ T cells from blood. CDR3: CASSSPTGWGSNQPQHF. The CDR3 DNA sequence: TGTGCCAGCAGTTCCCCAACGGGCTGGGGCAGCAATCAGCCCCAGCATTTT.